Below, 14 T cell receptor beta chains from the same sample are listed, as sequenced in a study of blood T cell repertoires in COVID-19. Assay used: immunoSEQ multiplex PCR; TCRdb lists only in-frame clones, some missing. The table lists 200,000 to 300,000 clones, almost 85% of them singletons. Sequencing used peripheral blood. Receptors originate from a man aged 50 to 59 with COVID-19, enrolled during active disease.

The V gene is TRBV28, the J gene TRBJ2-7; 7 bases match TRBD2. Germline CDR1 is MDHEN and CDR2 is SYDVKM. CDR3 length: 14 amino acids. V lost 6 bases to trimming and J lost 3 bases; unmatched junction nucleotides: 8. The CDR3 coding sequence is TGTGCCAGCAGCCTGTCCCGGGACTACTACGAGCAGTACTTC. This sequence encodes CASSLSRDYYEQYF.

The chain links TRBV5-1 to TRBJ2-2; 11 bases fit TRBD1. Germline V gene sequence: CDR1 SGHRS, CDR2 YFSETQ. Trimming took 3 bases from V and 6 from J; bases not matched to a gene: 10. The CDR3 length is 17 residues. As DNA, the CDR3 is TGCGCCAGCAGCTGGGGTGGACAGGGGGCGTCCCCCGGGGAGCTGTTTTTT. Translation: CASSWGGQGASPGELFF.

V is TRBV27 and J is TRBJ2-1; TRBD2 might be the D (5 bases). The CDR3 runs 13 residues. Per the germline V gene, CDR1 is MNHEY and CDR2 is SMNVEV (reference sequence). The germline V and J ends were trimmed by 2 bases and 5 bases, with 7 bases remaining between them. In DNA, the CDR3 is TGTGCCAGCAGTTTAGACTATCACAATGAGCAGTTCTTC. As protein: CASSLDYHNEQFF.

The chain joins TRBV7-8 to TRBJ1-1; a weak D match, TRBD1 (5 bases). The CDR3 sequence is 15 residues long. The V and J ends lost 5 bases and 0 bases respectively, with 13 bases between them. The germline V gene encodes CDR1 SGHVS and CDR2 FQNEAQ. CDR3 coding DNA: TGTGCCAGCAGCCGAAGGGAGGGGATGAACACTGAAGCTTTCTTT. As protein: CASSRREGMNTEAFF.

This clone was recorded a few times. The chain uses TRBV3-1 (or the pseudogene TRBV3-2) and TRBJ1-6, with D hard to call. CDR1 is LGHDT, CDR2 YNNKEL, per germline (reference sequence). The CDR3 totals 14 residues. V dropped 4 bases and J dropped 4 bases, with 8 bases sitting between them. Written as DNA, the CDR3 is TGTGCCAGCAGCCTCCCGCGGTATAATTCACCCCTCCACTTT. It encodes CASSLPRYNSPLHF.

The chain has TRBV10-3 and TRBJ1-1, with TRBD1 identical over 7 bases. The CDR3 has 14 residues. Per germline, CDR1 ENHRY and CDR2 SYGVKD. The trim removed 6 bases at V and 1 base at J, leaving 5 bases unmatched. The chain's CDR3 is CAIRDRSWNTEAFF. DNA of the CDR3: TGTGCCATCAGGGACAGGTCTTGGAACACTGAAGCTTTCTTT.

The genes are TRBV24-1 and TRBJ2-2; 9 bases align to TRBD1. J gave up 7 bases and V 2 bases, and 7 bases lay outside the gene matches. The germline V gene has CDR1 KGHDR and CDR2 SFDVKD. This CDR3 contains 16 residues. CDR3 sequence reads: CATSDSYRGPGGELFF. CDR3 in DNA: TGTGCCACCAGTGATTCCTACAGGGGGCCGGGCGGGGAGCTGTTTTTT.

This clone is a singleton in its sample. The chain uses TRBV9 and TRBJ2-7; D is uncertain. Trimming removed 0 bases at V and 0 bases at J, with 7 bases between. The CDR3 totals 14 residues. Per germline, CDR1 SGDLS and CDR2 YYNGEE. The CDR3 nucleotides are TGTGCCAGCAGCGTAGAGCCGAGCTCCTACGAGCAGTACTTC. Encoded protein: CASSVEPSSYEQYF.

The gene calls are TRBV2 and TRBJ1-3; D unclear. The V end was cut by 2 bases, the J end by 2 bases, with 7 bases between. CDR3 length: 14 residues. Per germline, CDR1 SNHLY and CDR2 FYNNEI. The CDR3 here is CASSELQTGNTIYF. For the CDR3, the DNA is TGTGCCAGCAGTGAACTCCAGACTGGAAACACCATATATTTT. Filled out from reference TRBV2 and TRBJ1-3, the complete variable domain reads EPEVTQTPSHQVTQMGQEVILRCVPISNHLYFYWYRQILGQKVEFLVSFYNNEISEKSEIFDDQFSVERPDGSNFTLKIRSTKLEDSAMYFCASSELQTGNTIYFGEGSWLTVV.

J is TRBJ1-6 and V is TRBV3-1 (or the pseudogene TRBV3-2), with no clear D. Germline CDR1 LGHDT, CDR2 YNNKEL (reference sequence). The CDR3 runs 12 residues. Trimming cost V 1 base and J 15 bases, with 10 bases left between them. The CDR3 loop reads CASSQVRQYLHF. The CDR3 nucleotides read TGTGCCAGCAGCCAAGTAAGACAATACCTCCACTTT.

Comments on this clone: Other DNA sequences in the same sample also yield this CDR3. The chain couples TRBV5-1 to TRBJ2-7; 9 bases align to TRBD1. Germline trimming cut 0 bases from V and 4 bases from J; bases unmatched to any gene: 2. Germline loops: CDR1 SGHRS, CDR2 YFSETQ. The CDR3 is made up of 14 amino acids. CDR3 loop: CASSLEQGAYEQYF. CDR3 in DNA: TGCGCCAGCAGCTTGGAACAGGGGGCGTACGAGCAGTACTTC.

The chain is built from TRBV29-1 and TRBJ2-6; the match to TRBD1 covers 9 bases. V shed 4 bases and J 0 bases; nucleotides not matched to a gene: 7. The CDR3 spans 17 residues. Germline loops: CDR1 SQVTM, CDR2 ANQGSEA. Here the CDR3 reads CSVASTGGSSGANVLTF. The CDR3 DNA sequence: TGCAGCGTTGCTTCGACAGGGGGGAGCTCTGGGGCCAACGTCCTGACTTTC.

V gene TRBV18 combines with J gene TRBJ2-7; D might be TRBD2 (5 bases). Germline CDR1 is KGHSH and CDR2 is LQKENI. The V end was cut by 6 bases, the J end by 5 bases, with 17 bases between. CDR3 length: 14 residues. In DNA, the CDR3 is TGTGCCAGCTCTCCTAGGAGGCAAGGGAACGAGCAGTACTTC. This sequence encodes CASSPRRQGNEQYF.

The chain has TRBV30 and TRBJ2-2; D possibly corresponds to TRBD1 (5 bases). With 4 bases removed from V and 6 bases from J, the gap between germline ends came to 18 bases. Germline V gives CDR1 GTSNPN, CDR2 SVGIG (reference sequence). The CDR3 runs to 15 residues. The CDR3 loop reads CAWNPMGLPSGELFF. The CDR3 DNA reads TGTGCCTGGAACCCTATGGGGCTCCCCTCCGGGGAGCTGTTTTTT.